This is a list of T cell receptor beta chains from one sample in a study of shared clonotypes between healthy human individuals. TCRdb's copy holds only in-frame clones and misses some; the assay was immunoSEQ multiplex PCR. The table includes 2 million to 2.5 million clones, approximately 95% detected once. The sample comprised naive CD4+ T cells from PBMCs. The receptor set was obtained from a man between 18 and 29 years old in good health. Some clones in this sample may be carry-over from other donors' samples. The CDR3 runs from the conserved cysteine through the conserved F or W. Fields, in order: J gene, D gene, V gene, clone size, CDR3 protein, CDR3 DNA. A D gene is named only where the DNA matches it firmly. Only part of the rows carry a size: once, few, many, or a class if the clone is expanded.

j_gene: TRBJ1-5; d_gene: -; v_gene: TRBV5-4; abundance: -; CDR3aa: CASSWGGGANNQPQHF; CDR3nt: TGTGCCAGCAGCTGGGGGGGAGGGGCAAACAATCAGCCCCAGCATTTT
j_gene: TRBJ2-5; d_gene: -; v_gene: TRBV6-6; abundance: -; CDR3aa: CASSYGGLREETQYF; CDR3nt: TGTGCCAGCAGTTACGGAGGGCTCCGGGAAGAGACCCAGTACTTC
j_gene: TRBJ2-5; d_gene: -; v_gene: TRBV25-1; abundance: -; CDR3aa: CASSEYGVSDRHQETQYF; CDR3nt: TGTGCCAGCAGTGAATATGGGGTGTCGGACAGACACCAAGAGACCCAGTACTTC
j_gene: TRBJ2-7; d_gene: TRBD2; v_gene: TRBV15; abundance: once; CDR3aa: CATSRDRTSGSASYEQYF; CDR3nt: TGTGCCACCAGCAGAGACAGGACTAGCGGGAGTGCTTCCTACGAGCAGTACTTC
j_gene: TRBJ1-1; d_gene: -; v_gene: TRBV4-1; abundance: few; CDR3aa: CASSQVVGTEAFF; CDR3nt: TGCGCCAGCAGCCAAGTTGTTGGCACTGAAGCTTTCTTT
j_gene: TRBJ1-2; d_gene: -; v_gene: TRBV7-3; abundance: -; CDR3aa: CASSLTLSTGAISYGYTF; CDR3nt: TGTGCCAGCAGCTTAACTCTCTCAACGGGGGCGATAAGCTATGGCTACACCTTC
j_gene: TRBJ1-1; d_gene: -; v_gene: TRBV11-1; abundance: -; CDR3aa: CASSFPGVNTEAFF; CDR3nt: TGTGCCAGCAGCTTCCCGGGGGTGAACACTGAAGCTTTCTTT
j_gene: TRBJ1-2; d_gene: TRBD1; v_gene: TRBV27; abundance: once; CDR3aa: CASSPGQGPNYGYTF; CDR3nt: TGTGCCAGCAGTCCCGGACAGGGCCCGAACTATGGCTACACCTTC
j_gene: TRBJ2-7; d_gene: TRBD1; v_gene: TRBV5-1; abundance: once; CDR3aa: CASSLEGTGAYEQYF; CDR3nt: TGCGCCAGCAGCTTGGAAGGGACAGGGGCTTACGAGCAGTACTTC
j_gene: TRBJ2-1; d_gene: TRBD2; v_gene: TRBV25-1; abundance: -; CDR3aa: CASTQRGYNEQFF; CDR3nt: TGTGCCAGCACCCAGCGGGGCTACAATGAGCAGTTCTTC